A selection of T cell receptor beta chains follows, all from one sample in a study of cytomegalovirus exposure and HLA in healthy donors. Data came from immunoSEQ multiplex PCR; TCRdb stores just in-frame clones and leaves some out. This sample has roughly 190,000 clones, with over 60% found just once. Sequencing was carried out using PBMCs. The receptors shown here come from a woman in her thirties or forties in good health and CMV-seronegative. Both conserved end residues are part of each CDR3. Fields, in order: J gene, V gene, D gene, clone size, CDR3 DNA, CDR3 protein. The D gene is left open where the match is weak. The size entry is marked missing in some rows and otherwise reads once, few, many or a size class.

>TRBJ1-1|TRBV9|TRBD1|-
TGTGCCAGCAGCGTAGGCCTTCGTGGGACAGGGTACGGAGGGGAAGCTTTCTTT
CASSVGLRGTGYGGEAFF
>TRBJ2-5|TRBV29-1|TRBD2|-
TGCAGCACAGACTTGGGGACTAGCGGGCGGGAGACCCAGTACTTC
CSTDLGTSGRETQYF
>TRBJ2-1|TRBV5-5|TRBD2|-
TGTGCCAGCAGTTCAATAGCGGGAGGGGACAATGAGCAGTTCTTC
CASSSIAGGDNEQFF
>TRBJ1-2|TRBV18|TRBD1|-
TGTGCCAGCTCACCTTCACAGGGGCACTATGGCTACACCTTC
CASSPSQGHYGYTF
>TRBJ1-6|TRBV6-5|TRBD1|few
TGTGCCAGCAGGGACGGACAGGGTCGTAATTCACCCCTCCACTTT
CASRDGQGRNSPLHF
>TRBJ2-5|TRBV5-4|-|once
TGTGCCAGCAGCGCGAACCAAGAGACCCAGTACTTC
CASSANQETQYF
>TRBJ2-3|TRBV6-5|TRBD1|once
TGTGCCAGCAGTCCCCGGACAGGGCCGACAGATACGCAGTATTTT
CASSPRTGPTDTQYF
>TRBJ2-2|TRBV7-2|-|few
TGTGCCAGCAGCTTAAGGGGACAGAACACCGGGGAGCTGTTTTTT
CASSLRGQNTGELFF
>TRBJ1-1|TRBV29-1|-|few
TGCAGCGTTGGCGGTTCGGGGAACACTGAAGCTTTCTTT
CSVGGSGNTEAFF
>TRBJ2-1|TRBV29-1|-|few
TGCAGCGGCGGGGGCAGGGAAGGTCATCATGAGCAGTTCTTC
CSGGGREGHHEQFF
>TRBJ1-2|TRBV7-2|-|once
TGTGCCAGCAGGGCTGGAGGATACGGCTACACCTTC
CASRAGGYGYTF
>TRBJ2-1|TRBV30|TRBD2|-
TGTGCCTGGAGCTGGGGGGGCTCCTACAATGAGCAGTTCTTC
CAWSWGGSYNEQFF
>TRBJ2-1|TRBV29-1|TRBD2|-
TGCAGCGTTGCCCCAGCGGGAGATCCCTACAATGAGCAGTTCTTC
CSVAPAGDPYNEQFF
>TRBJ2-7|TRBV27|-|-
TGTGCCAGCAGTGCCCTCGGGTACGAGCAGTACTTC
CASSALGYEQYF
>TRBJ2-1|TRBV6-6|-|-
TGTGCCAGCAGCCCTGCGGGGGCAACCTACAATGAGCAGTTCTTC
CASSPAGATYNEQFF
>TRBJ1-6|TRBV5-1|TRBD1|-
TGCGCCAGCAGCTTGACTGGGACAGGGGGCGCTGATAATTCACCCCTCCACTTT
CASSLTGTGGADNSPLHF
>TRBJ1-1|TRBV5-1|-|-
TGCGCCAGCAGCCGCACGGGGGGCCTTAACACTGAAGCTTTCTTT
CASSRTGGLNTEAFF
>TRBJ2-1|TRBV7-3|-|-
TGTGCCAGCGGCTATGGCGGGGCAAATGAGCAGTTCTTC
CASGYGGANEQFF
>TRBJ2-7|TRBV29-1|-|-
TGCAGCGTTGAAGTTCCGGGGAAATACGAGCAGTACTTC
CSVEVPGKYEQYF
>TRBJ1-2|TRBV4-1|-|-
TGCGCCAGCAGCCAAGATGTTAATAGGGGCGGTGGCTACACCTTC
CASSQDVNRGGGYTF
>TRBJ1-1|TRBV7-6|-|-
TGTGCAAGCTCTCCCTGGAACACTGAAGCTTTCTTT
CASSPWNTEAFF
>TRBJ1-2|TRBV6-1|-|-
TGTGCCAGCCGGGTAGGCACAGGGCCCTACACCTTC
CASRVGTGPYTF
>TRBJ1-2|TRBV6-1|-|-
TGTGCCAGCAGTGAAAGGTACGCCGCGGAGGCATATGGCTACACCTTC
CASSERYAAEAYGYTF
>TRBJ2-3|TRBV6-1|-|-
TGTGCCAGCAGTGAAGTGGTAGCGCCGTTCCCCACAGATACGCAGTATTTT
CASSEVVAPFPTDTQYF
>TRBJ1-5|TRBV19|TRBD1|-
TGTGCCAGTAGTAAAACTGACAGGGGAGTTCAGCCCCAGCATTTT
CASSKTDRGVQPQHF
>TRBJ2-5|TRBV7-7|TRBD1|-
TGTGCTAGCAGCTTAGGTCGCATGGTAGGGGGCGAGACCCAGTACTTC
CASSLGRMVGGETQYF
>TRBJ1-5|TRBV19|TRBD1|-
TGTGCCAGTAAACGGACAGGGCCTAGGCAGCCCCAGCATTTT
CASKRTGPRQPQHF
>TRBJ2-2|TRBV2|TRBD2|-
TGTGCCAGCAGTGAGGGGTTAGCGGGAGCGAACACCGGGGAGCTGTTTTTT
CASSEGLAGANTGELFF
>TRBJ1-3|TRBV28|-|-
TGTGCCAGCACTTCTGGAAACACCATATATTTT
CASTSGNTIYF
>TRBJ2-2|TRBV6-4|-|-
TGTGCCAGCAGTGCCTCCCCAGGCACCGGGGAGCTGTTTTTT
CASSASPGTGELFF
>TRBJ1-5|TRBV4-1|-|once
TGCGCCAGCAGCCAAGATTCTGGGCAGCCCAATCAGCCCCAGCATTTT
CASSQDSGQPNQPQHF
>TRBJ2-2|TRBV7-3|-|-
TGTGCCAGCAGCCCCAGACGGGTGAACACCGGGGAGCTGTTTTTT
CASSPRRVNTGELFF
>TRBJ2-1|TRBV6-1|TRBD2|-
TGTGCCAGCAGTGACATAGCGGGAGCCCCCGGTGAGCAGTTCTTC
CASSDIAGAPGEQFF
>TRBJ2-4|TRBV4-1|-|-
TGCGCCAGCAGCCCGGGACTCCTAGCCAAAAACATTCAGTACTTC
CASSPGLLAKNIQYF
>TRBJ1-1|TRBV9|TRBD1|-
TGTGCCAGCGGGACAGGGGAGCGAAGGAACACTGAAGCTTTCTTT
CASGTGERRNTEAFF
>TRBJ2-1|TRBV5-1|-|-
TGCGCCAGCAGCGTGGAGGGGGTAGGCTCCTACAATGAGCAGTTCTTC
CASSVEGVGSYNEQFF
>TRBJ1-2|TRBV7-9|TRBD1|few
TGTGCCAGCAGCCCTACCGGGACAGGACCATATGGCTACACCTTC
CASSPTGTGPYGYTF
>TRBJ1-3|TRBV28|TRBD1|once
TGTGCCAGCAGTTTATGGGGACAGCCTTCCTCTGGAAACACCATATATTTT
CASSLWGQPSSGNTIYF
>TRBJ1-5|TRBV6-5|-|few
TGTGCCAGCAGGGTCAGTGATCATAGCAATCAGCCCCAGCATTTT
CASRVSDHSNQPQHF
>TRBJ1-2|TRBV2|TRBD1|-
TGTGCCAGCAGTGAAGGGCCCCCAGGGGGCGGCTATGGCTACACCTTC
CASSEGPPGGGYGYTF
>TRBJ2-3|TRBV7-3|-|-
TGTGCCAGCCGCGAGGCAGATACGCAGTATTTT
CASREADTQYF
>TRBJ2-5|TRBV5-1|-|few
TGCGCCAGCAGCCCCACCCTGGGTAGCGGTGTAGGGGAGACCCAGTACTTC
CASSPTLGSGVGETQYF
>TRBJ2-1|TRBV5-6|TRBD2|-
TGTGCCAGCAGCTACGCGACCTCCAGCGGGAGACCCTACAATGAGCAGTTCTTC
CASSYATSSGRPYNEQFF
>TRBJ1-3|TRBV9|-|few
TGTGCCAGCAGCGCCCAATTCTCTGGAAACACCATATATTTT
CASSAQFSGNTIYF
>TRBJ2-3|TRBV30|TRBD1|-
TGTGCCGCAACAGGGGACGGCACAGATACGCAGTATTTT
CAATGDGTDTQYF
>TRBJ1-2|TRBV6-5|TRBD1|-
TGTGCCAGCAGCCTCCAGGGGGCGGACTATGGCTACACCTTC
CASSLQGADYGYTF
>TRBJ1-1|TRBV29-1|-|-
TGCAGCGTTGAACCACAGCTCAACACTGAAGCTTTCTTT
CSVEPQLNTEAFF
>TRBJ1-3|TRBV21-1|-|few
TGTGCCAGCAGCAAAGGACACCTTCGCTCTGGAAACACCATATATTTT
CASSKGHLRSGNTIYF
>TRBJ1-3|TRBV18|-|-
TGTGCCAGCTCACCACCGCGGACAGTAAACGGAAACACCATATATTTT
CASSPPRTVNGNTIYF
>TRBJ2-3|TRBV9|-|few
TGTGCCAGCAGCGTAGTTCTTGGCACAGATACGCAGTATTTT
CASSVVLGTDTQYF
>TRBJ2-5|TRBV7-2|TRBD1|-
TGTGCCAGCAGCCTAACAGGGGGTCAAGAGACCCAGTACTTC
CASSLTGGQETQYF
>TRBJ1-1|TRBV10-3|-|-
TGTGCCATCAGTGAGTTTATGAACACTGAAGCTTTCTTT
CAISEFMNTEAFF
>TRBJ2-1|TRBV19|-|-
TGTGCCAGTAGTATAGGCCCCGGCGGCTACAATGAGCAGTTCTTC
CASSIGPGGYNEQFF
>TRBJ2-1|TRBV9|TRBD2|-
TGTGCCAGCAGCACCACTAGCGGAACATACAATGAGCAGTTCTTC
CASSTTSGTYNEQFF